This record covers a single T cell receptor (beta chain). Its antigen is not known. The data belong to a study of T-cell memory formation after mild COVID-19. Study details: Clusters of TCRs were largely donor specific. The study's findings and limits: Most CD4+ clones that shrank were in CM and EM, while CD8+ ones turned up in EMRA. A subset of responding clones appeared in pre-infection memory, suggesting cross-reactive memory joined.

There are 18 residues in the CDR3. The V segment lost 0 bases and the J segment 1 base; nucleotides outside the gene matches: 6. Germline-derived CDR1 and CDR2 are ENHRY and SYGVKD. Employing constant-segment primers, 5'RACE generated TCR alpha and TCR beta cDNA libraries bearing sample barcodes and UMIs. MiXCR, applied by TCRdb to the 5' RACE reads, yields one record per CDR3 protein. This table holds hundreds of thousands of distinct CDR3 sequences, 20% to 25% found once. The sample was PBMCs or a T cell subset sorted from them (not recorded which). This clonotype was obtained from an adult woman who had mild COVID-19 (a few samples of this study predate the infection). Cell type and time point are not known. V is TRBV10-3 and J is TRBJ1-5; 10 bases fit TRBD1. CDR3 nucleotides: TGTGCCATCAGTGAGTCACGACAGGGGGCGGGAAGCAATCAGCCCCAGCATTTT. As protein: CAISESRQGAGSNQPQHF.